Shown below are 21 T cell receptor beta chains from a single sample sequenced in a study of T cell responses to AZD1222 COVID-19 vaccine. Clones were read by immunoSEQ multiplex PCR, and TCRdb kept only the in-frame ones, dropping some. The sample holds around 150,000 clones, approximately 90% seen once. Sequencing used peripheral blood, obtained 28 days after the second AZD1222 dose. Receptors were obtained from an adult who received the AZD1222 COVID-19 vaccine.

The chain links TRBV3-1 (or the pseudogene TRBV3-2) to TRBJ2-1; D is undetermined. The germline V gene encodes CDR1 LGHDT and CDR2 YNNKEL (reference sequence). V lost 0 bases, J lost 8 bases, and 5 bases lay in between. The CDR3 runs to 12 residues. DNA for the CDR3: TGTGCCAGCAGCCAAGATAGCCATGAGCAGTTCTTC. It specifies CASSQDSHEQFF.

The rearrangement joins TRBV5-1 to TRBJ2-3; the D gene could be TRBD1 or TRBD2 (5 bases each). There are 16 residues in the CDR3. Germline lookup yields CDR1 SGHRS and CDR2 YFSETQ. Trimming removed 1 base from V and 2 bases from J, with 14 bases in between. CDR3: CASSLLGREITDTQYF. The CDR3 coding sequence is TGCGCCAGCAGCTTGCTCGGCAGGGAGATCACAGATACGCAGTATTTT.

The V and J genes are TRBV11-2 and TRBJ1-2, with TRBD1 identical over 9 bases. The CDR3 runs 13 residues. V lost 5 bases, J lost 8 bases, and 6 bases stayed unmatched. Germline V gene sequence: CDR1 SGHAT, CDR2 FQNNGV. CDR3 residues: CASSPDRGVGYTF. CDR3 in DNA: TGTGCCAGCAGCCCTGACAGGGGGGTGGGCTACACCTTC.

In DNA, the CDR3 is TGCGCCAGCAGCTTCCCGACTCGCACCGGGGAGCTGTTTTTT. Amino acid sequence: CASSFPTRTGELFF. The chain is built from TRBV5-1 and TRBJ2-2; D gene unclear. Deletions cut 2 bases from V and 4 bases from J, with 9 bases between. This CDR3 has 14 amino acids. Germline-derived CDR1 and CDR2 are SGHRS and YFSETQ.

The gene calls are TRBV19 and TRBJ1-1; 9 bases are a match to TRBD1. Germline V gives CDR1 LNHDA, CDR2 SQIVND (reference sequence). Trimming at V came to 6 bases and at J to 6 bases, leaving 14 bases not matched to a gene. This CDR3 has 16 residues. CDR3 DNA: TGTGCCAGTAGACAAACGGGGACAGGGTTGGGGGCTGAAGCTTTCTTT. Amino acid sequence: CASRQTGTGLGAEAFF.

The chain uses TRBV7-9 and TRBJ2-7; D possibly corresponds to TRBD2 (6 bases). The CDR3 has 15 residues. Germline lookup yields CDR1 SEHNR and CDR2 FQNEAQ (reference sequence). Trimming pared 3 bases from V and 3 bases from J, leaving 15 bases between. The CDR3 sequence is CASSLGWQGGYEQYF. The DNA of the CDR3 is TGTGCCAGCAGCTTGGGATGGCAGGGAGGCTACGAGCAGTACTTC.

This clone showed up just once. The chain has TRBV11-2 and TRBJ2-5; no definite D call. Per germline, CDR1 SGHAT and CDR2 FQNNGV. The CDR3 totals 17 residues. The V and J ends lost 0 bases and 1 base respectively, with 15 bases between them. In DNA form, the CDR3 reads TGTGCCAGCAGCTTAGAAGGGCGGCAAGGACCCCAAGAGACCCAGTACTTC. It yields the protein CASSLEGRQGPQETQYF.

The CDR3 bases are TGTGCGGCCGACATCAGGGATGAAGCTTTCTTT. Its translation: CAADIRDEAFF. The chain employs TRBV30 and TRBJ1-1; D possibly corresponds to TRBD1 (5 bases). CDR1 GTSNPN and CDR2 SVGIG come from the germline V gene (reference sequence). The CDR3 spans 11 residues.

The rearrangement links TRBV5-4 to TRBJ2-5; D is unclear. This CDR3 has 15 amino acids. Trimming left V 0 bases short and J 10 bases short, with 19 bases between. Germline CDR1 SGHNT, CDR2 YYREEE (reference sequence). The chain's CDR3 is CASSLDPSARWSQYF. DNA of the CDR3: TGTGCCAGCAGCTTGGACCCGTCGGCGCGATGGAGCCAGTACTTC.

J is TRBJ2-7 and V is TRBV15, with D possibly TRBD2 on 5 matching bases. The CDR3 spans 14 residues. Germline lookup yields CDR1 LNHNV and CDR2 YYDKDF (reference sequence). The germline V and J ends were trimmed by 5 bases and 2 bases, with 13 bases remaining between them. CDR3 DNA sequence: TGTGCCACCAGCTACCCGGGGAGCCCCTACGAGCAGTACTTC. Its translation is CATSYPGSPYEQYF.

This chain links TRBV15 with TRBJ2-1; D could derive from TRBD1 or TRBD2 (5 bases each). Trimming removed 0 bases from V and 6 bases from J, with 9 bases in between. Germline V gene lookup returns CDR1 LNHNV and CDR2 YYDKDF (reference sequence). The CDR3 consists of 14 residues. The CDR3 nucleotides are TGTGCCACCAGCAGAGAGGGGGTCCCCAATGAGCAGTTCTTC. It codes for CATSREGVPNEQFF.

This clone showed up just a few times. V is TRBV10-3 and J is TRBJ2-1, with D unclear. Per germline, CDR1 ENHRY and CDR2 SYGVKD. The CDR3 contains 14 residues. Deletions cut 2 bases from V and 7 bases from J, with 12 bases between. The CDR3: CAISEGKFRNEQFF. The DNA of the CDR3 is TGTGCCATCAGTGAGGGGAAATTTAGGAATGAGCAGTTCTTC.

The chain has TRBV23-1 and TRBJ2-7; 7 nucleotides match TRBD1. TRBV23-1 is an open reading frame, and its role is uncertain. The CDR3 has 18 amino acids. J lost 0 bases, V lost 2 bases, and 13 bases had no gene match. The CDR3 DNA sequence: TGCGCCAGCAGTCAAGGGACAGCGGATAGCGAGAGCTCCTACGAGCAGTACTTC. Protein product: CASSQGTADSESSYEQYF.

V and J are TRBV6-4 and TRBJ1-1; D gene uncertain. V was pared by 6 bases and J by 4 bases, with 15 bases between. The CDR3 is 14 residues long. Germline lookup yields CDR1 MRHNA and CDR2 SNTAGT. The CDR3 sequence: CASRSQAASTEAFF. The CDR3 DNA is TGTGCCAGCAGGTCTCAGGCCGCGAGCACTGAAGCTTTCTTT.

The chain links TRBV12-3 or TRBV12-4 to TRBJ2-1; D unresolved. Trimming shortened V by 1 base and J by 15 bases, and 13 bases separated the two germline ends. CDR3 length: 12 amino acids. Here the CDR3 reads CASSLGSATGFF. In DNA form, the CDR3 reads TGTGCCAGCAGTTTAGGTTCGGCTACGGGGTTCTTC.

The V gene is TRBV21-1, the J gene TRBJ1-1; TRBD1, as called in the table, went unchecked against the DNA. TRBV21-1 is reported as a pseudogene. This CDR3 contains 15 residues. CDR3 in DNA: TGTGCCAGTTATCTACAGGGGAGGATGAACACTGAAGCTTTCTTT. It encodes CASYLQGRMNTEAFF.

The chain joins TRBV27 to TRBJ1-3; D not certain. In germline, CDR1 is MNHEY, CDR2 SMNVEV (reference sequence). Trimming cost V 6 bases and J 3 bases, with 15 bases left between them. This CDR3 is 15 amino acids long. The CDR3 protein is CASRPSVAGGNTIYF. Here the CDR3 DNA reads TGTGCCAGCAGACCCTCCGTCGCGGGTGGAAACACCATATATTTT.

The CDR3 bases are TGCGCCAGCAGAGCGGGACAGGGTAATCGGAACACTGAAGCTTTCTTT. As protein: CASRAGQGNRNTEAFF. The V gene is TRBV5-1, the J gene TRBJ1-1; 9 bases align to TRBD1. The CDR3 sequence is 16 residues long. The junction had 9 bases not matched to a gene; V was cut back by 5 bases and J by 1 base. Germline V gene lookup returns CDR1 SGHRS and CDR2 YFSETQ.

The chain links TRBV10-1 to TRBJ2-1; D is ambiguous. V was clipped by 3 bases and J by 8 bases, with 17 bases between them. The CDR3 consists of 15 residues. The germline CDR1 and CDR2 sequences are WNHNN and SYGVQD (reference sequence). The CDR3: CASSDGLTSSDEQFF. The CDR3 DNA sequence: TGCGCCAGCAGTGATGGGCTTACTTCGTCCGATGAGCAGTTCTTC.

This clone was seen a handful of times. The chain is built from TRBV6-5 and TRBJ2-5; D assignment may be TRBD1 or TRBD2 (5 bases each). V lost 6 bases and J lost 2, with 16 bases in between. Germline loops: CDR1 MNHEY, CDR2 SVGAGI. The CDR3 runs to 15 residues. The CDR3 sequence is CASSSLGDAQETQYF. In DNA, the CDR3 is TGTGCCAGCAGCTCCCTAGGGGACGCGCAAGAGACCCAGTACTTC.

The J gene is TRBJ1-1, the V gene TRBV19; D unresolved. With 7 bases removed from V and 1 base from J, the gap between germline ends came to 19 bases. CDR1 and CDR2 (germline): LNHDA, SQIVND (reference sequence). CDR3 length: 16 residues. CDR3 coding DNA: TGTGCCAGTACCCCCGGCAGGCTCTTAACGAACACTGAAGCTTTCTTT. It encodes CASTPGRLLTNTEAFF.